The 27 T cell receptor beta chains reported below all come from one sample, sequenced in a study of regulatory T cells in long-lasting Graves disease. This sample's time point: newly diagnosed GD, antithyroid drugs for less than 3 months. Scientists built the TCR library using RNA that was extracted from PBMCs. According to the study, TCR beta libraries were built with iRepertoire HTBI primers and CDR3-region Arm-PCR. TCRdb re-called the multiplex PCR reads with MiXCR, one entry per CDR3 protein. Of over 500,000 distinct CDR3 sequences in the sample, approximately 15% were seen once. A further study also used this sample, focusing on T cells in Graves' hyperthyroidism and ophthalmopathy.

Source: peripheral blood mononuclear cells (PBMCs), taken at new diagnosis, from a patient treated with antithyroid drugs. Source of these receptors: a woman aged 25 to 39 with Graves disease.

This clonotype was recorded many times. The rearrangement links TRBV10-3 to TRBJ1-2; 8 bases line up with TRBD1. The V gene's germline CDR1 is ENHRY and CDR2 SYGVKD. V lost 3 bases and J lost 4; bases outside the gene matches: 4. This CDR3 contains 14 residues. The CDR3 DNA reads TGTGCCATCAGTGAAGGACAGGGATCCTATGGCTACACCTTC. Protein sequence: CAISEGQGSYGYTF.

This clonotype was seen ten or more times. The chain employs TRBV6-1 and TRBJ2-3, with 10 bases that match TRBD2. The end of the DNA aligns better with TRBJ2-5, so the J call may be wrong. The CDR3 consists of 13 residues. Germline CDR1 reads MNHNS; CDR2 reads SASEGT. The CDR3 DNA reads as TGTGCCAGCACCAGACTAGCGGGTGAGACCCAGTACTTC. Translated, it gives CASTRLAGETQYF.

The table lists this clonotype with many counts. J is TRBJ2-3 and V is TRBV28; D is possibly TRBD2 (7 bases). Per the germline V gene, CDR1 is MDHEN and CDR2 is SYDVKM. Trimming took off 10 bases at V and 0 bases at J, with 11 bases between the two ends. The CDR3 contains 13 residues. The CDR3: CAIAGASTDTQYF. The CDR3 bases are TGTGCCATCGCGGGGGCTAGCACAGATACGCAGTATTTT.

This chain connects TRBV6-2 or TRBV6-3 to TRBJ2-3, with D perhaps matching TRBD2 (6 bases). The ends were cut back, 1 base at V and 6 bases at J, with 23 bases in the middle. The CDR3 covers 18 residues. Germline lookup yields CDR1 MNHEY and CDR2 SVGEGT. The CDR3 here is CASSYLGRRGKNSDTQYF. The CDR3 DNA sequence: TGTGCCAGCAGTTACTTGGGACGGCGGGGCAAAAATTCGGATACGCAGTATTTT.

The chain employs TRBV24-1 and TRBJ2-3; possible D gene TRBD1, 5 bases. In germline, CDR1 is KGHDR, CDR2 SFDVKD. Trimming left V 3 bases short and J 5 bases short, with 11 bases between. This CDR3 region has 14 residues. The CDR3 loop is CATSDRGQLDTQYF. The CDR3 DNA reads TGTGCCACCAGTGATCGCGGACAACTAGATACGCAGTATTTT.

This clonotype showed up many times. The chain couples TRBV12-3 or TRBV12-4 to TRBJ2-7; D gene uncertain. Trimming stripped 5 bases from V and 5 bases from J, with 10 bases between. CDR3 size: 12 residues. The CDR3 loop is CASSPPFHEQYF. CDR3 sequence (DNA): TGTGCCAGCAGTCCCCCGTTTCACGAGCAGTACTTC.

Comments on this clonotype: Given a much more abundant clone one base away, this may be a read error. This chain links TRBV20-1 with TRBJ2-1; 12 nucleotides align to TRBD2. Germline V CDR1 and CDR2: DFQATT, SNEGSKA (reference sequence). The CDR3 is 18 amino acids. Trimming took 2 bases from V and 7 from J; bases not matched to a gene: 15. CDR3 coding DNA: TGCAGTGCTAGAAACAGACAGGAGCTAGCGGGGGGGGGAAATGAGCAGTTCTTC. Its translation: CSARNRQELAGGGNEQFF.

This clonotype appeared a few times. The rearrangement joins TRBV27 to TRBJ2-7; D gene unclear. The CDR3 runs 15 residues. The V gene's germline CDR1 is MNHEY and CDR2 SMNVEV (reference sequence). V was clipped by 0 bases and J by 3 bases, with 12 bases between them. The CDR3 protein is CASSLSPSSYYEQYF. DNA of the CDR3: TGTGCCAGCAGTTTATCGCCCAGCTCTTACTACGAGCAGTACTTC.

This clonotype turned up a few times. V is TRBV27 and J is TRBJ2-7, with 8 bases matching TRBD1. The CDR3 runs 13 residues. Germline V gives CDR1 MNHEY, CDR2 SMNVEV (reference sequence). Unmatched junction bases numbered 7, after V lost 5 bases and J lost 7 bases. CDR3 sequence: CASSTMTGDEQYF. DNA for the CDR3: TGTGCCAGCAGTACAATGACAGGGGATGAGCAGTACTTC.

This clonotype was recorded at least ten times. The V gene is TRBV2, the J gene TRBJ1-5; the D gene is possibly TRBD1 (5 bases). The CDR3 has 14 residues. The germline CDR1 and CDR2 sequences are SNHLY and FYNNEI. V lost 5 bases and J 4 bases, leaving 12 bases between the germline ends. The CDR3 reads CASSRDLINQPQHF. Here the CDR3 DNA reads TGTGCCAGCAGTAGGGACCTTATAAATCAGCCCCAGCATTTT.

This clonotype was picked up a small number of times. The rearrangement uses TRBV27 and TRBJ2-2; 8 nucleotides align to TRBD2. This CDR3 has 14 amino acids. Trimming cost V 6 bases and J 9 bases; bases outside gene matches: 9. CDR1 is MNHEY, CDR2 SMNVEV, per germline (reference sequence). CDR3 in DNA: TGTGCCAGCAGGGACGGGAGGGCCGCCAGGGAGCTGTTTTTT. Translating gives CASRDGRAARELFF.

This clonotype was found a few times. The V call is TRBV30, the J call TRBJ2-7; 13 nucleotides align to TRBD2. The junction had 6 bases not matched to a gene; V was cut back by 5 bases and J by 2 bases. Germline V CDR1 and CDR2: GTSNPN, SVGIG (reference sequence). The CDR3 sequence is 15 residues long. The chain's CDR3 is CAWSIGLAGAYEQYF. In DNA, the CDR3 is TGTGCCTGGTCCATCGGACTAGCGGGAGCCTACGAGCAGTACTTC.

Ten or more counts support this clonotype. This chain uses TRBV2 with TRBJ2-7; D may correspond to TRBD1 or TRBD2 (5 bases each). This CDR3 spans 14 amino acids. The V end was cut by 8 bases, the J end by 0 bases, with 14 bases between. In germline, CDR1 is SNHLY, CDR2 FYNNEI. CDR3 DNA sequence: TGTGCCAGCGACGGGACGTCGAGCTCCTACGAGCAGTACTTC. It specifies CASDGTSSSYEQYF.

This clonotype has a count of ten or more. The V gene is TRBV28, the J gene TRBJ2-7; the D gene is possibly TRBD2 (5 bases). Trimming left V 5 bases short and J 5 bases short, with 16 bases between. Germline V CDR1 and CDR2: MDHEN, SYDVKM. The CDR3 loop spans 14 amino acids. The CDR3 DNA reads TGTGCCAGCAGTGGTTTGCAGGAGAGGGACGAGCAGTACTTC. This codes for CASSGLQERDEQYF.

The chain has TRBV5-1 and TRBJ2-7, with a tentative D call TRBD2 (6 bases). The CDR3 length is 13 residues. Trimming took off 0 bases at V and 7 bases at J, with 11 bases between the two ends. In germline, CDR1 is SGHRS, CDR2 YFSETQ. In nucleotides, the CDR3 is TGCGCCAGCAGCTTGGCCGGAGGGGCGGAGCAGTACTTC. Residues: CASSLAGGAEQYF.

There are many counts of this clonotype. V usage is TRBV20-1 and J usage is TRBJ2-5, with D perhaps TRBD1 (5 bases). The CDR3 runs 14 residues. In germline, CDR1 is DFQATT, CDR2 SNEGSKA (reference sequence). V was shortened by 4 bases and J by 5 bases, with 17 bases between the two germline ends. Written as DNA, the CDR3 is TGCAGTGCTAAACAGGCCCTACAAGGGGAGACCCAGTACTTC. It codes for CSAKQALQGETQYF.

This clonotype has a handful of counts. The chain has TRBV19 and TRBJ1-2, with 9 bases aligning to TRBD1. CDR3 size: 15 residues. From germline, CDR1 is LNHDA and CDR2 SQIVND (reference sequence). The V and J ends lost 7 bases and 3 bases, in that order; junction bases with no gene match: 9. The CDR3, as DNA: TGTGCCAGTAAAGGAGGACAGGGGACCCACTATGGCTACACCTTC. It encodes CASKGGQGTHYGYTF.

At least ten counts were recorded for this clonotype. This sequence joins TRBV5-1 and TRBJ2-1, with 9 bases identical to TRBD2. From germline, CDR1 is SGHRS and CDR2 YFSETQ. The CDR3 covers 16 residues. Trimming removed 3 bases from V and 3 bases from J; junction bases left unmatched: 7. The CDR3, as DNA: TGCGCCAGCAGCTCAATAGCGGGAGTACTCTACAATGAGCAGTTCTTC. This codes for CASSSIAGVLYNEQFF.

This clonotype was detected ten times or more. The gene calls are TRBV28 and TRBJ2-7; 14 bases map to TRBD2. Losses at the gene ends were 6 bases for V and 5 bases for J; bases not matched to a gene: 12. The CDR3 has 17 residues. The germline gives CDR1 MDHEN, CDR2 SYDVKM. Here the CDR3 reads CASRRTSGRISRDEQYF. The CDR3, as DNA: TGTGCCAGCAGGAGGACTAGCGGGAGGATTAGTCGCGACGAGCAGTACTTC.

This clonotype was recorded many times. The genes are TRBV2 and TRBJ1-4, with TRBD1 identical over 7 bases. CDR3 length: 12 residues. CDR1 and CDR2 (germline): SNHLY, FYNNEI. This CDR3 is CVSGQSNEKLFF. DNA of the CDR3: TGTGTCTCGGGACAGTCTAATGAAAAACTGTTTTTT.

This chain uses TRBV19 with TRBJ1-4, with TRBD1 identical over 7 bases. Trimming cost V 6 bases and J 8 bases; bases outside gene matches: 12. Germline-derived CDR1 and CDR2 are LNHDA and SQIVND (reference sequence). The CDR3 is 15 residues long. This CDR3 is CASRNSRQGQEKLFF. CDR3 in DNA: TGTGCCAGTAGAAACTCGCGACAGGGACAGGAAAAACTGTTTTTT.

This chain joins TRBV9 and TRBJ2-5, with TRBD2 matching over 9 bases. Germline loops: CDR1 SGDLS, CDR2 YYNGEE. V was pared by 3 bases and J by 9 bases, with 9 bases of the junction left unmatched. The CDR3 has 14 residues. The CDR3 spells CASSGRGLALPQYF. The CDR3, as DNA: TGTGCCAGCAGCGGGAGGGGACTAGCTTTACCCCAGTACTTC.

This clonotype came up many times. This chain connects TRBV5-1 to TRBJ2-3; 9 bases are a match to TRBD1. Germline values: CDR1 SGHRS, CDR2 YFSETQ. CDR3 size: 16 residues. With 4 bases clipped from V and 3 bases from J, the junction kept 9 bases outside the gene matches. CDR3 nucleotides: TGCGCCAGCAGCCCGTCGACAGGGGGTCGTACAGATACGCAGTATTTT. Translated, it gives CASSPSTGGRTDTQYF. Based on the CDR3 plus reference TRBV5-1 and TRBJ2-3, the full variable domain is KAGVTQTPRYLIKTRGQQVTLSCSPISGHRSVSWYQQTPGQGLQFLFEYFSETQRNKGNFPGRFSGRQFSNSRSEMNVSTLELGDSALYLCASSPSTGGRTDTQYFGPGTRLTVL.

This clonotype was seen repeatedly, ten times or more. The chain combines TRBV6-4 with TRBJ1-1, with D tentatively TRBD1 (5 bases). The CDR3 has 13 residues. CDR1 MRHNA and CDR2 SNTAGT come from the germline V gene. Trimming left V 8 bases short and J 5 bases short, with 15 bases between. Here the CDR3 DNA reads TGTGCCAGCCGCCGGGACGGAGGAACTGAAGCTTTCTTT. This codes for CASRRDGGTEAFF.

This sequence joins TRBV15 and TRBJ1-1; 12 bases align to TRBD1. The germline V gene has CDR1 LNHNV and CDR2 YYDKDF (reference sequence). With 3 bases clipped from V and 5 bases from J, the junction kept 7 bases outside the gene matches. The CDR3 is 16 residues long. The CDR3 sequence is CATSRGTGGKYTEAFF. Written as DNA, the CDR3 is TGTGCCACCAGCAGGGGGACAGGGGGCAAGTATACTGAAGCTTTCTTT.

The V call is TRBV28, the J call TRBJ2-7; the D gene is possibly TRBD2 (6 bases). This CDR3 has 15 residues. In germline, CDR1 is MDHEN, CDR2 SYDVKM. V gave up 6 bases and J gave up 3 bases, with 18 bases separating them. This CDR3 reads CASRLVVGGYYEQYF. The CDR3 coding sequence is TGTGCCAGCAGGCTTGTGGTAGGAGGGTACTACGAGCAGTACTTC.

This sequence joins TRBV12-3 or TRBV12-4 and TRBJ1-1; no definite D call. The CDR3 runs 14 residues. Trimming left V 5 bases short and J 4 bases short, with 14 bases between. The CDR3 here is CASSPSFGRTEAFF. Here the CDR3 DNA reads TGTGCCAGCAGTCCCTCGTTTGGGCGCACTGAAGCTTTCTTT.